This TCR beta chain was obtained from a study of blood T cell repertoires in COVID-19. On the study more broadly: Samples taken during acute and convalescent COVID-19 were collected in the United States, Italy and Spain. Nucleic acid was either cDNA or gDNA, and it came from T cells, B-cell-depleted T cells, or PBMCs.

Participants' own reports of clinical history determined their cohort assignment. TCRdb keeps only in-frame clones here, not all; method: immunoSEQ multiplex PCR. The profile shows roughly 300,000 clones, roughly 93% of them singletons. This receptor was identified in a woman aged 40 to 50 with acute COVID-19. Source material: PBMCs or T cells enriched from blood (not recorded which).

CDR3 region: CASSIDRSPGNTIYF. CDR3 bases: TGTGCCAGTAGTATTGATAGGAGCCCTGGAAACACCATATATTTT. The chain combines TRBV19 with TRBJ1-3, with unresolved D. Germline-derived CDR1 and CDR2 are LNHDA and SQIVND (reference sequence). This CDR3 is 15 amino acids long. Deletions cut 3 bases from V and 2 bases from J, with 11 bases between.